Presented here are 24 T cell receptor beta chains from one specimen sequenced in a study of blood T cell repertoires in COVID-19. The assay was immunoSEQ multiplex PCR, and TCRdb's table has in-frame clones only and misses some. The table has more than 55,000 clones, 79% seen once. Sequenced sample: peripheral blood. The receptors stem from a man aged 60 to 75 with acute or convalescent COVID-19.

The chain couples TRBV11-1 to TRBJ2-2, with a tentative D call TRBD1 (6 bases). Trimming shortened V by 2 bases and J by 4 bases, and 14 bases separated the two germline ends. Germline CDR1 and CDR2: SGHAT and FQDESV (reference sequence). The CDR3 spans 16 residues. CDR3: CASSLNQGPGTGELFF. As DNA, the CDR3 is TGTGCCAGCAGCTTAAATCAGGGGCCGGGCACCGGGGAGCTGTTTTTT.

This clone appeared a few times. The DNA for the CDR3 is TGTGCCAGTAGTGCCATAACAGGGGGCAACGAAAAACTGTTTTTT. Translated, it gives CASSAITGGNEKLFF. The chain is built from TRBV19 and TRBJ1-4, with 9 bases aligning to TRBD1. CDR3 length equals 15 residues. Germline assignment: CDR1 LNHDA and CDR2 SQIVND (reference sequence). Trimming at V came to 5 bases and at J to 8 bases, leaving 9 bases not matched to a gene.

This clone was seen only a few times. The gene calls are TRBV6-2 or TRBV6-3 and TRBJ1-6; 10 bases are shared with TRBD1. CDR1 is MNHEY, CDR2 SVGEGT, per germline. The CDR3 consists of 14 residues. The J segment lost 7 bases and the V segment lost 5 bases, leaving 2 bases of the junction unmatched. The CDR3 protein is CASSPTGGNSPLHF. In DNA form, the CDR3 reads TGTGCCAGCAGTCCGACAGGGGGCAATTCACCCCTCCACTTT.

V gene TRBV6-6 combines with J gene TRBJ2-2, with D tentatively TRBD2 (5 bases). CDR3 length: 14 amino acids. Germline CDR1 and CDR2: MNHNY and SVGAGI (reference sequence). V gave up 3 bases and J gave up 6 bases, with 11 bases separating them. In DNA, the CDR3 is TGTGCCAGCAGTTATCAGAGGGCCGCCGGGGAGCTGTTTTTT. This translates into CASSYQRAAGELFF.

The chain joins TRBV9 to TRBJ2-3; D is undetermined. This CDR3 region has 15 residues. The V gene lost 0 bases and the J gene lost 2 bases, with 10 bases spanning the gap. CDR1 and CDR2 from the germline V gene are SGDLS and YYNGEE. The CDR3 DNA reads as TGTGCCAGCAGCGTAGTGGGTGCGGCCACAGATACGCAGTATTTT. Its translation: CASSVVGAATDTQYF.

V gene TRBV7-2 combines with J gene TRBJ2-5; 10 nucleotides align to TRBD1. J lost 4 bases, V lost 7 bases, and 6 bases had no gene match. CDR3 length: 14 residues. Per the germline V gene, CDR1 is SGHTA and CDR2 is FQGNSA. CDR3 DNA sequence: TGTGCCAGCACAGACAGGGGGCGTGTAGAGACCCAGTACTTC. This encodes CASTDRGRVETQYF.

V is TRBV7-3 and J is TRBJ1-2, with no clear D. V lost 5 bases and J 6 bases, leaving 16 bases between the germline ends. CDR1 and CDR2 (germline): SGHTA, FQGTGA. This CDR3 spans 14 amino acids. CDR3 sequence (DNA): TGTGCCAGCAGCCTGAATCCCCACGGGGATGGCTACACCTTC. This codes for CASSLNPHGDGYTF.

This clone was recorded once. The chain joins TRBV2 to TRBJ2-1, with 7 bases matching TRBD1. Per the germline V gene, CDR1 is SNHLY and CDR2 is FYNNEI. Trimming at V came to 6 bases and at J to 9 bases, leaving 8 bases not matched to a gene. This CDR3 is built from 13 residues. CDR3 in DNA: TGTGCCAGCAGGCCGACAGGGTATGGTGAGCAGTTCTTC. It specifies CASRPTGYGEQFF.

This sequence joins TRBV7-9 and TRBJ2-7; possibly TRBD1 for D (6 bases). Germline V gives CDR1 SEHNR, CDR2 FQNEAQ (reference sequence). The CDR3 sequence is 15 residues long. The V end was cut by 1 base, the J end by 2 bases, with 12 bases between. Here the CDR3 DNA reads TGTGCCAGCAGCTTAGAGGGGGACGGAGCCTACGAGCAGTACTTC. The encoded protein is CASSLEGDGAYEQYF.

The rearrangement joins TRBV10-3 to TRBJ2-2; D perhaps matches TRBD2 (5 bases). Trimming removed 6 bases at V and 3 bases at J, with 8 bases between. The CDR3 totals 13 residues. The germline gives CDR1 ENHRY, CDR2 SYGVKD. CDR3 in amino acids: CAIRDSDTGELFF. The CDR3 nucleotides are TGTGCCATCAGGGACTCCGACACCGGGGAGCTGTTTTTT.

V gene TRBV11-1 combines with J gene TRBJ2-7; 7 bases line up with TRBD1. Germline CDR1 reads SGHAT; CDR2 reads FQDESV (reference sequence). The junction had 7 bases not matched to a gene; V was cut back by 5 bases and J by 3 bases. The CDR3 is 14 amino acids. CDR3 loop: CASSKDRDSYEQYF. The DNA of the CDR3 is TGTGCCAGCAGCAAAGACCGGGACAGCTACGAGCAGTACTTC.

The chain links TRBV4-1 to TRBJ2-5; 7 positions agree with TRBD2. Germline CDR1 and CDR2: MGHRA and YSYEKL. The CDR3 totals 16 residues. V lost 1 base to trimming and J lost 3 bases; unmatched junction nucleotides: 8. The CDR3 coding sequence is TGCGCCAGCAGCCAAGCCATAGGACTAGGTGAAGAGACCCAGTACTTC. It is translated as CASSQAIGLGEETQYF.

CDR3 nucleotides: TGTGCCAGCAGCTCGGCCCCCTATCACTGGAGCTCCTACAATGAGCAGTTCTTC. Translation gives CASSSAPYHWSSYNEQFF. The gene calls are TRBV11-2 and TRBJ2-1; D ambiguous. The germline V and J ends were trimmed by 4 bases and 0 bases, with 19 bases remaining between them. CDR3 length equals 18 residues. Germline CDR1 reads SGHAT; CDR2 reads FQNNGV.

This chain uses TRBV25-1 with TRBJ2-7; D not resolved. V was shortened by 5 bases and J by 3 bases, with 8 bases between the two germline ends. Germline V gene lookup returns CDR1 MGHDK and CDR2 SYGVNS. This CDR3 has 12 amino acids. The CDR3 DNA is TGTGCCAGCAGTAGAAGAGACTACGAGCAGTACTTC. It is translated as CASSRRDYEQYF.

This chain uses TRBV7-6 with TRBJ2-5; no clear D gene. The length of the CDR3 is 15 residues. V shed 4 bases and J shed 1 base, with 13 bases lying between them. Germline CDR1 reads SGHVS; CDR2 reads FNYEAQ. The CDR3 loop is CASSSEETFQETQYF. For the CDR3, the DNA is TGTGCCAGCAGCTCTGAGGAGACCTTCCAAGAGACCCAGTACTTC.

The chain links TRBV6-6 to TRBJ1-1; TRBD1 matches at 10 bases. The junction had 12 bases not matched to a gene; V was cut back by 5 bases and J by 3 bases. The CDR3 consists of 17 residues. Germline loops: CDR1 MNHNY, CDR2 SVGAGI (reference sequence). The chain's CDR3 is CASSRPRDRGMDTEAFF. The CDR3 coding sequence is TGTGCCAGCAGTCGTCCCCGGGACAGGGGAATGGACACTGAAGCTTTCTTT.

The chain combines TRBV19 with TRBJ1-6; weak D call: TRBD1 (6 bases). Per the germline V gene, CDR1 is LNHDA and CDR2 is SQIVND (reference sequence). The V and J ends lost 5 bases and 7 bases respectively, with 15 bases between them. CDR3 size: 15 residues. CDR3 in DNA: TGTGCCAGTAGTGGTCCAGGGGTTGGGAATTCACCCCTCCACTTT. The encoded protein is CASSGPGVGNSPLHF.

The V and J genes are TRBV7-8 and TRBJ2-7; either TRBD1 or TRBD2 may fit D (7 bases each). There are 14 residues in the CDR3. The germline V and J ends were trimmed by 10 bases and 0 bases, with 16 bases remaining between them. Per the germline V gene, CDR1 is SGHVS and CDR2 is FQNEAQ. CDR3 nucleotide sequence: TGTGCCACCAGGGGGGGAGGTAGCTCCTACGAGCAGTACTTC. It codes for CATRGGGSSYEQYF.

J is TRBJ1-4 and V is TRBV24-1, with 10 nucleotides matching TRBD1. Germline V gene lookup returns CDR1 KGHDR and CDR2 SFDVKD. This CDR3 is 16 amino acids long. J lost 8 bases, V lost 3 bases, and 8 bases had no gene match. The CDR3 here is CATSDPGQGREEKLFF. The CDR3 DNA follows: TGTGCCACCAGTGATCCGGGACAGGGGCGAGAGGAAAAACTGTTTTTT.

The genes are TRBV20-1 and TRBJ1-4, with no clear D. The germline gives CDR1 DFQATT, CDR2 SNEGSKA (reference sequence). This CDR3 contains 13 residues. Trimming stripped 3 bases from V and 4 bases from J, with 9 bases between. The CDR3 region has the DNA TGCAGTGCTAGTTCCACAAATAATGAAAAACTGTTTTTT. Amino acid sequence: CSASSTNNEKLFF.

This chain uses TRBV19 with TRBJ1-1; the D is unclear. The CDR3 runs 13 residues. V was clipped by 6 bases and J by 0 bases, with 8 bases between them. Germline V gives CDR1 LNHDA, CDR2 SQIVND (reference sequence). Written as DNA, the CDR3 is TGTGCCAGTAGCCCTACAGTGAACACTGAAGCTTTCTTT. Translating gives CASSPTVNTEAFF. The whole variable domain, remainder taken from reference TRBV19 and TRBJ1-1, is DGGITQSPKYLFRKEGQNVTLSCEQNLNHDAMYWYRQDPGQGLRLIYYSQIVNDFQKGDIAEGYSVSREKKESFPLTVTSAQKNPTAFYLCASSPTVNTEAFFGQGTRLTVV.

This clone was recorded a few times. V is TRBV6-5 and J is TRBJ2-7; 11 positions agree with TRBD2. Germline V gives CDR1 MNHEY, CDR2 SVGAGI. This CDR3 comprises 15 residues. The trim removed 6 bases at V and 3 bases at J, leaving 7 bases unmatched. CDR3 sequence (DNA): TGTGCCAGCAGCATAGCGGGGGGGAGGAACTACGAGCAGTACTTC. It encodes CASSIAGGRNYEQYF.

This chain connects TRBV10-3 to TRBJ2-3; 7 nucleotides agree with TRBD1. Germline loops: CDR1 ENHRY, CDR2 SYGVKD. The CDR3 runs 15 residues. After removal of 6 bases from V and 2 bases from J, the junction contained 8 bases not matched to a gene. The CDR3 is CAISRDRGPTDTQYF. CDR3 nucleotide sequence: TGTGCCATCAGCAGGGACAGAGGGCCCACAGATACGCAGTATTTT.

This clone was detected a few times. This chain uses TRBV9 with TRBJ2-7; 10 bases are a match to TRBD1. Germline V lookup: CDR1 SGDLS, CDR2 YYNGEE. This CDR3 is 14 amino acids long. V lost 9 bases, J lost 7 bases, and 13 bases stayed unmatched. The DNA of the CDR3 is TGTGCCACCCACCCACCGGGACAGGGGACGGAGCAGTACTTC. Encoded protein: CATHPPGQGTEQYF.